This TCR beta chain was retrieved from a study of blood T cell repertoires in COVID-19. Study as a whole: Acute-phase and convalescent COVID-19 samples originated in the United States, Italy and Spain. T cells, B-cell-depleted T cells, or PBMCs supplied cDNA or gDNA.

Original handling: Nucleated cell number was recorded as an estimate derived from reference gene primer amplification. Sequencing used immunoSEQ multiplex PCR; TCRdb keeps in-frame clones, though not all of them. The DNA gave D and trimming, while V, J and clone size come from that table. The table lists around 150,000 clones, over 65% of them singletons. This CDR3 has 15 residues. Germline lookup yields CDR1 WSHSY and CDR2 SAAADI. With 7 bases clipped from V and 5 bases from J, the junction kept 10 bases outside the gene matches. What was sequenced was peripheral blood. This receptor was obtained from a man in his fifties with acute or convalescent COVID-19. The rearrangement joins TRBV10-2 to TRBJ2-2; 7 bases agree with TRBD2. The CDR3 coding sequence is TGCGCCAGCATGGAAGCTCGCGGGGGAACCGGGGAGCTGTTTTTT. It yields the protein CASMEARGGTGELFF.